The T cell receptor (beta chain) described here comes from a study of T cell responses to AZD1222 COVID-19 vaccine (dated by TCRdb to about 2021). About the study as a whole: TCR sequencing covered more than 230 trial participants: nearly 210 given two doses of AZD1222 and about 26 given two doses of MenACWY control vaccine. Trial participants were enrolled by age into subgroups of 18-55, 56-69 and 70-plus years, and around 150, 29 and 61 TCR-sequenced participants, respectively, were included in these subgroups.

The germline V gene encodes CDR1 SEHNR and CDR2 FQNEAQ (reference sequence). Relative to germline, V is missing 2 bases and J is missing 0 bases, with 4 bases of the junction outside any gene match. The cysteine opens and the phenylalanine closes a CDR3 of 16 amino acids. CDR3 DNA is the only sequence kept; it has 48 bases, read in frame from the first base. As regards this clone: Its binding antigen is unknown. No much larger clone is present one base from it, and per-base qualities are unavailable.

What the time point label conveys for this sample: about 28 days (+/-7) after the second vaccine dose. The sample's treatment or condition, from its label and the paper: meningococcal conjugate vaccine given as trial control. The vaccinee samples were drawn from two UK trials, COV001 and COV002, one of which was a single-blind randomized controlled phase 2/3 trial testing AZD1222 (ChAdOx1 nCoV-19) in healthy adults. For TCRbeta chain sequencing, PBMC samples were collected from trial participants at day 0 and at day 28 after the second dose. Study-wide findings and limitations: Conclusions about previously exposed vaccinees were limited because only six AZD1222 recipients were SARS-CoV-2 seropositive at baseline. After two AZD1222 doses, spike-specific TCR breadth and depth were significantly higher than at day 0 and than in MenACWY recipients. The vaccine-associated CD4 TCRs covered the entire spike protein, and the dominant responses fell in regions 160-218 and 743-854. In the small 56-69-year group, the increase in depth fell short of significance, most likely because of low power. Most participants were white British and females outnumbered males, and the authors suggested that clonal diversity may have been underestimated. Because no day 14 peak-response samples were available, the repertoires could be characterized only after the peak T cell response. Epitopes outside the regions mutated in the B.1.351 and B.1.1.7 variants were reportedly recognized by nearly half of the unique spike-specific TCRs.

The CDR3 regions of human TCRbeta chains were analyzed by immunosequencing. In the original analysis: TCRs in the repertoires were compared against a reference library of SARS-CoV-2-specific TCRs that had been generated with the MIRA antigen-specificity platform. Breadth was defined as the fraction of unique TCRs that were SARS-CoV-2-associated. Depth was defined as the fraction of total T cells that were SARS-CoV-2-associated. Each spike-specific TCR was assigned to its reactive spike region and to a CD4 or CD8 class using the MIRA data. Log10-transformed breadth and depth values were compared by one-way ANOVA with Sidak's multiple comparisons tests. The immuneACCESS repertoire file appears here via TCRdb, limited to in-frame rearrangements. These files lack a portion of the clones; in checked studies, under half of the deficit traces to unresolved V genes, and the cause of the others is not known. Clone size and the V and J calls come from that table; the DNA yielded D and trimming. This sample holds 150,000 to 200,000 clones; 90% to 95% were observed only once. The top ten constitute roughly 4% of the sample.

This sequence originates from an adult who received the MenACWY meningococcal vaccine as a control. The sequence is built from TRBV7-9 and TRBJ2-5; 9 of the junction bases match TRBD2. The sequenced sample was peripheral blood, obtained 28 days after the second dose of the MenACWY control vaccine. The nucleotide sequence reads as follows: TGTGCCAGCAGCTTATTAGCGGGGGCGTACCAAGAGACCCAGTACTTC. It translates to CASSLLAGAYQETQYF.